Sequencing of this T cell receptor beta chain was carried out in a study of blood T cell repertoires in COVID-19. Whole-study context: Samples taken during acute and convalescent COVID-19 were collected in the United States, Italy and Spain. Sample material is recorded as cDNA or gDNA derived from T cells, B-cell-depleted T cells, or PBMCs.

Original methodology: Cell counts per sample came from amplifying reference gene primers. Generated by immunoSEQ multiplex PCR, the TCRdb table keeps only in-frame clones and is missing some. V and J calls and clone size come straight from that table; D and trimming were deduced from the DNA. The profile shows a few hundred thousand clones, 85% to 90% of them singletons. The CDR3 sequence is 17 residues long. The germline CDR1 and CDR2 sequences are MNHEY and SMNVEV (reference sequence). Trimming removed 4 bases from V and 0 bases from J; junction bases left unmatched: 11. The chain recombines TRBV27 with TRBJ1-1; 7 bases match TRBD1. This clonotype was obtained from a woman in her thirties or forties who had recovered from COVID-19. The sequenced sample was peripheral blood. CDR3 loop: CASSWTSFGTVNTEAFF. The DNA for the CDR3 is TGTGCCAGCAGTTGGACCTCATTCGGGACAGTGAACACTGAAGCTTTCTTT.